This passage covers 11 T cell receptor beta chains from one sample sequenced in a study of human T cells and chemical hapten exposure. TCRdb reprocessed the RACE reads via MiXCR and lists one record per CDR3 protein. The sample holds some 84,000 distinct CDR3 sequences, 10% to 11% seen once. Noted time point: patch test 3, about 24 weeks after DPC sensitization. Treatment in this sample: therapeutic diphenylcyclopropenone sensitization with weekly scalp DPC. This specimen was whole blood, taken in connection with sensitization to the hapten diphenylcyclopropenone (DPC). All receptors derive from a woman in her fifties or sixties with alopecia areata. Some clones in this sample may be carry-over from other donors' samples.

This chain links TRBV21-1 with TRBJ1-1; the D call of TRBD1 is as the table states it, not checked on the DNA. TRBV21-1 is labeled a pseudogene. This CDR3 region has 18 residues. CDR3 residues: CASSLRPGTGGKDTEAFF. The CDR3, as DNA: TGTGCCAGCAGCCTCCGTCCCGGGACAGGGGGCAAGGACACTGAAGCTTTCTTT.

This clonotype was observed a few times. The chain links TRBV30 to TRBJ2-1; 9 bases line up with TRBD2. The V segment lost 2 bases and the J segment 6 bases; nucleotides outside the gene matches: 5. Germline CDR1 GTSNPN, CDR2 SVGIG (reference sequence). The CDR3 totals 14 residues. The DNA of the CDR3 is TGTGCCTGGAGTTTACTGACTAGCGGCAATGAGCAGTTCTTC. Protein: CAWSLLTSGNEQFF.

This clonotype was seen ten or more times. This chain uses TRBV4-1 with TRBJ2-5; perhaps D is TRBD1 or TRBD2 (5 bases each). CDR3 length: 13 residues. Germline-derived CDR1 and CDR2 are MGHRA and YSYEKL. The V end lost 1 base, the J end lost 4 bases, and 7 bases lay between the germline ends. The CDR3: CASSQVGAETQYF. The CDR3 DNA follows: TGCGCCAGCAGCCAAGTCGGGGCAGAGACCCAGTACTTC.

Many counts were recorded for this clonotype. The chain joins TRBV6-5 to TRBJ1-5, with a weak D call TRBD1 (6 bases). The V gene's germline CDR1 is MNHEY and CDR2 SVGAGI. This CDR3 comprises 15 residues. V gave up 6 bases and J gave up 7 bases, with 19 bases separating them. The CDR3 region has the DNA TGTGCCAGCAGGCAAAGCGAGGGGGGAAGACAGCCCCAGCATTTT. This gives the protein CASRQSEGGRQPQHF.

This clonotype was recorded at least ten times. The chain uses TRBV20-1 and TRBJ2-7; D is perhaps TRBD1 or TRBD2 (9 bases each). The V gene lost 6 bases and the J gene lost 1 base, with 16 bases spanning the gap. This CDR3 has 14 amino acids. Germline V gene data show CDR1 as DFQATT and CDR2 as SNEGSKA (reference sequence). The CDR3 spells CSAPSGTGSYEQYF. As DNA, the CDR3 is TGCAGTGCCCCTAGCGGGACAGGGTCCTACGAGCAGTACTTC.

This clonotype came up a few times. This chain joins TRBV11-2 and TRBJ2-5; 9 nucleotides align to TRBD2. Germline-derived CDR1 and CDR2 are SGHAT and FQNNGV. This CDR3 region has 17 residues. The J segment lost 7 bases and the V segment lost 1 base, leaving 13 bases of the junction unmatched. CDR3 amino acids: CASSLAPASGALRTQYF. CDR3 bases: TGTGCCAGCAGCTTAGCTCCGGCTAGCGGGGCCCTTCGGACCCAGTACTTC.

The chain carries TRBV5-1 and TRBJ2-2; 9 bases align to TRBD2. Germline V gene lookup returns CDR1 SGHRS and CDR2 YFSETQ. CDR3 size: 14 residues. V lost 0 bases and J lost 6; bases outside the gene matches: 0. CDR3 amino acids: CASSLVAGAGELFF. The CDR3, as DNA: TGCGCCAGCAGCTTGGTAGCGGGAGCCGGGGAGCTGTTTTTT.

There are many counts of this clonotype. The rearrangement joins TRBV5-4 to TRBJ2-1; 7 bases line up with TRBD2. V shed 4 bases, J shed 0 bases, and the junction held 4 bases outside the gene matches. This CDR3 comprises 15 residues. Germline CDR1 and CDR2: SGHNT and YYREEE (reference sequence). The CDR3 is CASSQRGSSYNEQFF. The CDR3 DNA follows: TGTGCCAGCAGCCAGCGGGGTAGCTCCTACAATGAGCAGTTCTTC.

In this sample, this clonotype turned up many times. The V and J genes are TRBV3-1 and TRBJ1-5; no clear D. V was cut by 1 base and J by 4 bases, with 5 bases left in between. Germline CDR1 is LGHDT and CDR2 is YNNKEL (reference sequence). This CDR3 is built from 13 residues. CDR3 bases: TGTGCCAGCAGCCAAGCCCAGAATCAGCCCCAGCATTTT. Residues: CASSQAQNQPQHF.

In this sample, this clonotype turned up many times. V and J are TRBV2 and TRBJ2-3, with D perhaps matching TRBD1 (6 bases). Trimming cost V 6 bases and J 2 bases, with 15 bases left between them. Germline V lookup: CDR1 SNHLY, CDR2 FYNNEI. The CDR3 totals 15 residues. The CDR3 nucleotides read TGTGCCAGCAGCCCCGGAGGACAGTCCACAGATACGCAGTATTTT. Encoded protein: CASSPGGQSTDTQYF.

The chain recombines TRBV5-1 with TRBJ2-7; maybe TRBD1 (6 bases). This CDR3 has 16 residues. The germline gives CDR1 SGHRS, CDR2 YFSETQ. V was pared by 0 bases and J by 2 bases, with 15 bases between. The CDR3: CASSLEPTGKTYEQYF. The CDR3 bases are TGCGCCAGCAGCTTGGAACCCACAGGGAAGACCTACGAGCAGTACTTC.